The clone carrying this T cell receptor beta chain was seen many times. Its antigen is not known. This sample was taken from a study of T cells in Graves' hyperthyroidism and ophthalmopathy. Background on the study: Before any treatment, at initial diagnosis, peripheral blood was collected.

Blood sampling occurred at first hyperthyroidism diagnosis, ahead of any ophthalmopathy symptoms. There were TCR beta CDR3 regions amplified from RNA transcripts. A first-round RT-PCR of the TCR CDR3 used the HTBI primer set. TCRdb passed the multiplex PCR reads through MiXCR, listing each CDR3 protein once. The data show roughly 500,000 distinct CDR3 sequences, with approximately 14% seen just once and 5.8% held by the top ten. Overall study results and limits: The model identified upcoming ophthalmopathy a median approximately 6.4 months ahead of onset. Blood held most thyroid clonotypes expanded above 0.001 frequency.

V shed 7 bases, J shed 1 base, and the junction held 9 bases outside the gene matches. The CDR3 loop spans 16 amino acids. Germline assignment: CDR1 MNHEY and CDR2 SMNVEV (reference sequence). This clonotype was obtained from a woman aged 30 to 39 with Graves' hyperthyroidism that later progressed to Graves' ophthalmopathy. The sample comprised blood. The V gene is TRBV27, the J gene TRBJ2-2, with TRBD1 matching over 7 bases. CDR3 residues: CASTSFGTENTGELFF. As DNA, the CDR3 is TGTGCCAGCACCTCTTTCGGGACAGAGAACACCGGGGAGCTGTTTTTT.